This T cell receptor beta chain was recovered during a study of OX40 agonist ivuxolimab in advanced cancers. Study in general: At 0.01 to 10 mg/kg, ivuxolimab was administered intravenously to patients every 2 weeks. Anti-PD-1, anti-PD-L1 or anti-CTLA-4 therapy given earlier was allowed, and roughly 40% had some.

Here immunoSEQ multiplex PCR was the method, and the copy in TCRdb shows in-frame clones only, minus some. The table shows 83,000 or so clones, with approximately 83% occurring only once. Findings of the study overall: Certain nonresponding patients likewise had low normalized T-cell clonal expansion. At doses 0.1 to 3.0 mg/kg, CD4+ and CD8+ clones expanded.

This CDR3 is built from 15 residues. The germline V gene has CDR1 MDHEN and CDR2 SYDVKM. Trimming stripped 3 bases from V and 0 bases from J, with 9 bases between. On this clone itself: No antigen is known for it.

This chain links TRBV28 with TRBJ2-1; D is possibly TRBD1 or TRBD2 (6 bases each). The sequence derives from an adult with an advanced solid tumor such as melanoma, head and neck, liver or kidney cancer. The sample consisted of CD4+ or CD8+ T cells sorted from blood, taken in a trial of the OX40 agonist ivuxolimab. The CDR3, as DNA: TGTGCCAGCAGTTTTTGGGGGGCCTCCTACAATGAGCAGTTCTTC. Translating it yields CASSFWGASYNEQFF.